The 11 T cell receptor beta chains listed next were all sequenced from one sample in a study of patients and donors after allogeneic stem cell transplantation. TCRdb processed the RT-PCR reads anew with MiXCR; each CDR3 protein has one entry. This sample yields hundreds of thousands of distinct CDR3 sequences, of which around 15% are seen a single time; around 7.2% belongs to the top ten. The specimen was blood, either unsorted or a sorted T cell fraction (not recorded which). The receptors were sampled from a human donor who was either an allogeneic HSCT recipient or a stem cell or donor lymphocyte infusion donor (not recorded which). It is not recorded whose cells these are; they may come from a transplant donor.

The table lists this clonotype with a few counts. This chain links TRBV5-1 with TRBJ1-6; D remains ambiguous. Germline V gene sequence: CDR1 SGHRS, CDR2 YFSETQ. V was cut by 4 bases and J by 8 bases, with 13 bases left in between. This CDR3 contains 14 residues. DNA for the CDR3: TGCGCCAGCAGCCTCCGGGCGGACTATTCACCCCTCCACTTT. It translates to CASSLRADYSPLHF. The variable domain in full, with the rest retrieved from reference TRBV5-1 and TRBJ1-6, is KAGVTQTPRYLIKTRGQQVTLSCSPISGHRSVSWYQQTPGQGLQFLFEYFSETQRNKGNFPGRFSGRQFSNSRSEMNVSTLELGDSALYLCASSLRADYSPLHFGNGTRLTVT.

V usage is TRBV10-3 and J usage is TRBJ1-2, with D possibly being TRBD1 (5 bases). This CDR3 comprises 14 residues. Germline V CDR1 and CDR2: ENHRY, SYGVKD. V was trimmed by 6 bases and J by 0 bases, leaving 11 bases between them. This CDR3 is CAIRGTGPNYGYTF. CDR3 nucleotide sequence: TGTGCCATCAGGGGAACGGGGCCTAACTATGGCTACACCTTC.

This chain connects TRBV20-1 to TRBJ2-2; 8 positions agree with TRBD2. V was pared by 3 bases and J by 7 bases, with 10 bases of the junction left unmatched. The CDR3 is 15 amino acids. Germline values: CDR1 DFQATT, CDR2 SNEGSKA (reference sequence). The CDR3 region has the DNA TGCAGTGCTAGGGGTCGGGGGGGCCGGAGCGGGGAGCTGTTTTTT. Its protein is CSARGRGGRSGELFF.

The chain employs TRBV4-2 and TRBJ2-4; the match to TRBD2 covers 10 bases. After removal of 1 base from V and 0 bases from J, the junction contained 3 bases not matched to a gene. The germline V gene encodes CDR1 LGHNA and CDR2 YNFKEQ. This CDR3 has 17 amino acids. The CDR3 spells CASSQASGGIAKNIQYF. CDR3 sequence (DNA): TGTGCCAGCAGCCAAGCTAGCGGGGGAATAGCCAAAAACATTCAGTACTTC.

This clonotype was observed a few times. This sequence joins TRBV7-9 and TRBJ2-7; D call uncertain. The CDR3 covers 12 residues. The V and J ends lost 1 base and 6 bases respectively, with 7 bases between them. Germline CDR1 reads SEHNR; CDR2 reads FQNEAQ (reference sequence). In nucleotides, the CDR3 is TGTGCCAGCAGCTTAGAGATGGGCGAGCAGTACTTC. Protein: CASSLEMGEQYF.

CDR3 in amino acids: CASSLGRTRNNEQFF. CDR3 DNA sequence: TGTGCCAGCAGCTTAGGTAGGACCCGGAACAATGAGCAGTTCTTC. V and J are TRBV7-9 and TRBJ2-1; no firm D call. V lost 1 base, J lost 5 bases, and 12 bases lay in between. In germline, CDR1 is SEHNR, CDR2 FQNEAQ (reference sequence). The CDR3 extends over 15 amino acids.

This rearrangement joins TRBV20-1 to TRBJ1-2; 7 bases match TRBD1. The V gene end was trimmed by 6 bases and the J gene end by 4 bases; junction bases not matched to a gene: 17. CDR1 and CDR2 from the germline V gene are DFQATT and SNEGSKA (reference sequence). The CDR3 contains 16 residues. CDR3 nucleotide sequence: TGCAGTGCATCGTCTTACGGGGGACAGCGTGGCTATGGCTACACCTTC. Translation: CSASSYGGQRGYGYTF.

This clonotype was observed at least ten times. The chain recombines TRBV12-3 or TRBV12-4 with TRBJ1-1; D remains unclear. V lost 5 bases and J lost 3, with 10 bases in between. The CDR3 loop spans 13 amino acids. The CDR3 sequence is CASSRTRYTEAFF. CDR3 nucleotide sequence: TGTGCCAGCAGTCGGACCCGATACACTGAAGCTTTCTTT.

V usage is TRBV4-1 and J usage is TRBJ2-2; 8 bases agree with TRBD1. This CDR3 has 15 amino acids. The V segment lost 2 bases and the J segment 4 bases; nucleotides outside the gene matches: 3. Germline V gives CDR1 MGHRA, CDR2 YSYEKL. The CDR3 region is CASSQPGQGTGELFF. The CDR3, as DNA: TGCGCCAGCAGCCAACCCGGACAGGGCACCGGGGAGCTGTTTTTT.

A few counts support this clonotype. V usage is TRBV27 and J usage is TRBJ2-3; 7 bases line up with TRBD2. Germline loops: CDR1 MNHEY, CDR2 SMNVEV (reference sequence). V lost 7 bases to trimming and J lost 1 base; unmatched junction nucleotides: 8. The CDR3 consists of 15 residues. CDR3 bases: TGTGCCAGCACTTTCCGGGCGGGAGGCACAGATACGCAGTATTTT. Translated, it gives CASTFRAGGTDTQYF.

This chain uses TRBV25-1 with TRBJ2-7; D is undetermined. Germline CDR1 and CDR2: MGHDK and SYGVNS. Trimming cost V 2 bases and J 1 base, with 15 bases left between them. CDR3 length: 16 amino acids. DNA of the CDR3: TGTGCCAGCAGTGAAGAGGTGGCGGACCCATCCTACGAGCAGTACTTC. This codes for CASSEEVADPSYEQYF.